This TCR beta chain was observed in a study of blood T cell repertoires in COVID-19. Looking at the study overall: PBMCs, B-cell-depleted T cells, or T cells provided the cDNA or gDNA that made up the material.

The assay was immunoSEQ multiplex PCR, and TCRdb's table has in-frame clones only and misses some. The sample holds 120,000 to 150,000 clones, 85% seen once. The length of the CDR3 is 16 residues. The V call is TRBV21-1, the J call TRBJ2-7; TRBD1 is the table's D call and was not checked against the DNA. TRBV21-1 is annotated as a pseudogene. The sequencing sample was made of peripheral blood. This TCR came from a human donor with acute or convalescent COVID-19. The donor label of this sample is uncertain. The CDR3, as DNA: TGTGCCAGCAGCGAAAGGGCGGACAGGGAGTCCTACGAGCAGTACGTC. This sequence encodes CASSERADRESYEQYV.